The 13 T cell receptor beta chains below all came from one sample that was sequenced in a study of shared clonotypes between healthy human individuals. The repertoire was sequenced with immunoSEQ multiplex PCR; TCRdb's copy has only in-frame clones and lacks some. The table shows a few million clones, with 85% to 95% occurring only once. Input material: naive CD4+ T cells from PBMCs. As for subset: CD45RA+ positively selected. The receptor set was obtained from a man aged 18-30 years in good health. Some clones in this sample may be carry-over from other donors' samples.

This chain links TRBV5-1 with TRBJ2-1; 9 bases line up with TRBD2. This CDR3 has 16 residues. Germline V CDR1 and CDR2: SGHRS, YFSETQ. V was pared by 1 base and J by 5 bases, with 7 bases of the junction left unmatched. CDR3 DNA: TGCGCCAGCAGCTTGCAAGCGGGAGGAATGGACAATGAGCAGTTCTTC. Its protein is CASSLQAGGMDNEQFF.

The rearrangement uses TRBV9 and TRBJ1-3; unclear D gene. Trimming left V 7 bases short and J 2 bases short, with 13 bases between. This CDR3 has 14 amino acids. Per the germline V gene, CDR1 is SGDLS and CDR2 is YYNGEE. CDR3 sequence reads: CASGFSTPGNTIYF. CDR3 bases: TGTGCCAGCGGGTTTAGCACCCCTGGAAACACCATATATTTT.

J is TRBJ2-3 and V is TRBV28; no firm D call. This CDR3 has 11 amino acids. Per germline, CDR1 MDHEN and CDR2 SYDVKM. Trimming cost V 8 bases and J 2 bases, with 5 bases left between them. CDR3 sequence: CASAATDTQYF. DNA of the CDR3: TGTGCCAGCGCGGCCACAGATACGCAGTATTTT.

The chain recombines TRBV5-4 with TRBJ2-7; TRBD2 might be the D (5 bases). V was clipped by 3 bases and J by 5 bases, with 18 bases between them. There are 15 residues in the CDR3. The germline CDR1 and CDR2 sequences are SGHNT and YYREEE (reference sequence). The CDR3 here is CASSSRSQRVNEQYF. The CDR3 region has the DNA TGTGCCAGCAGCTCAAGAAGCCAGAGGGTAAACGAGCAGTACTTC.

This chain links TRBV7-9 with TRBJ2-7; D is ambiguous. CDR3 length: 14 residues. The germline V and J ends were trimmed by 1 base and 2 bases, with 9 bases remaining between them. CDR1 is SEHNR, CDR2 FQNEAQ, per germline (reference sequence). The CDR3 DNA reads TGTGCCAGCAGCTTAGGCGGTACGGCCTACGAGCAGTACTTC. Translation gives CASSLGGTAYEQYF.

The table lists this clone with a count of one. The sample carries other DNA sequences with the same CDR3. The rearrangement uses TRBV5-1 and TRBJ2-7, with 9 bases matching TRBD2. This CDR3 spans 15 amino acids. Germline CDR1 is SGHRS and CDR2 is YFSETQ. The trim removed 0 bases at V and 4 bases at J, leaving 5 bases unmatched. The CDR3: CASSLAGTSPYEQYF. Written as DNA, the CDR3 is TGCGCCAGCAGCTTGGCCGGGACTAGCCCTTACGAGCAGTACTTC.

This rearrangement joins TRBV7-9 to TRBJ1-4, with D hard to call. V dropped 2 bases and J dropped 5 bases, with 9 bases sitting between them. Germline V gene lookup returns CDR1 SEHNR and CDR2 FQNEAQ (reference sequence). This CDR3 contains 14 residues. The CDR3 sequence: CASSLRAANEKLFF. The CDR3 nucleotides read TGTGCCAGCAGCTTAAGGGCAGCGAATGAAAAACTGTTTTTT.

As for this clone: This CDR3 is also generated by other DNA sequences in the sample. The chain combines TRBV19 with TRBJ2-7, with 7 bases lining up with TRBD1. Germline V gene lookup returns CDR1 LNHDA and CDR2 SQIVND (reference sequence). The CDR3 sequence is 15 residues long. The V and J ends lost 3 bases and 1 base, in that order; junction bases with no gene match: 6. For the CDR3, the DNA is TGTGCCAGTAGTATTTCCAGGGGGTCATCCTACGAGCAGTACTTC. Translating gives CASSISRGSSYEQYF.

The rearrangement joins TRBV6-1 to TRBJ2-7; weak D call: TRBD1 (5 bases). The V gene lost 9 bases and the J gene lost 0 bases, with 6 bases spanning the gap. Germline CDR1 is MNHNS and CDR2 is SASEGT. This CDR3 region has 11 residues. CDR3 protein: CASQGSYEQYF. CDR3 DNA sequence: TGTGCCAGTCAGGGCTCCTACGAGCAGTACTTC.

The chain employs TRBV19 and TRBJ1-5; D unresolved. This CDR3 comprises 14 residues. V lost 9 bases and J 0 bases, leaving 12 bases between the germline ends. Germline loops: CDR1 LNHDA, CDR2 SQIVND (reference sequence). The CDR3 region has the DNA TGTGCCAGCGCGACACCTTATAGCAATCAGCCCCAGCATTTT. Translation gives CASATPYSNQPQHF.

The chain carries TRBV4-1 and TRBJ2-1; 9 bases are shared with TRBD1. Germline CDR1 MGHRA, CDR2 YSYEKL. Trimming at V came to 8 bases and at J to 2 bases, leaving 7 bases not matched to a gene. This CDR3 is built from 15 residues. The CDR3 coding sequence is TGCGCCAGCGCCTTACAGGGGGCGACCTACAATGAGCAGTTCTTC. Translation: CASALQGATYNEQFF.

The rearrangement uses TRBV15 and TRBJ2-5; possible D gene TRBD2, 6 bases. Germline lookup yields CDR1 LNHNV and CDR2 YYDKDF (reference sequence). This CDR3 has 17 residues. V was pared by 0 bases and J by 5 bases, with 19 bases between. In nucleotides, the CDR3 is TGTGCCACCAGCAGAGATTGGTTCACTAGCAGGAGGGAGACCCAGTACTTC. Amino acids: CATSRDWFTSRRETQYF.

V gene TRBV7-9 combines with J gene TRBJ1-4; TRBD1 might be the D (6 bases). This CDR3 is 16 amino acids long. Deletions cut 4 bases from V and 10 bases from J, with 22 bases between. The germline V gene encodes CDR1 SEHNR and CDR2 FQNEAQ (reference sequence). The CDR3 DNA reads TGTGCCAGCAGCTCTCTTCAGGACAGAGGCCTCGGAAAACTGTTTTTT. Translated, it gives CASSSLQDRGLGKLFF. The variable domain in full, completed from reference TRBV7-9 and TRBJ1-4, reads DTGVSQNPRHKITKRGQNVTFRCDPISEHNRLYWYRQTLGQGPEFLTYFQNEAQLEKSRLLSDRFSAERPKGSFSTLEIQRTEQGDSAMYLCASSSLQDRGLGKLFFGSGTQLSVL.